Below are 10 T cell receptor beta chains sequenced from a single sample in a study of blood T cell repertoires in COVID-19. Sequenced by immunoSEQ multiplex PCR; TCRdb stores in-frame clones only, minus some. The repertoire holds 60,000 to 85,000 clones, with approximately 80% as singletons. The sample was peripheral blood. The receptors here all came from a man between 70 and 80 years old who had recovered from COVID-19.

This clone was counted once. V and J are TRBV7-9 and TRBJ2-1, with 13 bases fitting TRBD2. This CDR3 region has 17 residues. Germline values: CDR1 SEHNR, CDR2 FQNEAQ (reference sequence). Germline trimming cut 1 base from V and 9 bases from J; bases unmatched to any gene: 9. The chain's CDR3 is CASSLGSGTSGKGEQFF. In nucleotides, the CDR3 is TGTGCCAGCAGCTTAGGCTCGGGGACTAGCGGGAAGGGTGAGCAGTTCTTC.

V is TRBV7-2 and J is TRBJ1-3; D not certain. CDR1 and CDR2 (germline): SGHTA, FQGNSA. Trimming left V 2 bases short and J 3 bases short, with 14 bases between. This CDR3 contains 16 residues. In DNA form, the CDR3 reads TGTGCCAGCAGCTTATGGGAGGGCGCGAATGGAAACACCATATATTTT. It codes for CASSLWEGANGNTIYF.

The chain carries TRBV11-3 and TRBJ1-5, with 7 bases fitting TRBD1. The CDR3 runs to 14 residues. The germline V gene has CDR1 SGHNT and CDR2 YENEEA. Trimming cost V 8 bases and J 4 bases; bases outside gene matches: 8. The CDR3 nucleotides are TGTGCCAGCTCGGGAGACAGGGATAATCAGCCCCAGCATTTT. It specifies CASSGDRDNQPQHF.

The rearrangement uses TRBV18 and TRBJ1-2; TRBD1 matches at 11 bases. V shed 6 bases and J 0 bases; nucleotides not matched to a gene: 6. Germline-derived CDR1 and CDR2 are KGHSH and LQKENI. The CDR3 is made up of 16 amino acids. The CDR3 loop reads CASSQDRGLPNYGYTF. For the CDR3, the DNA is TGTGCCAGCTCCCAGGACAGGGGGCTCCCTAACTATGGCTACACCTTC.

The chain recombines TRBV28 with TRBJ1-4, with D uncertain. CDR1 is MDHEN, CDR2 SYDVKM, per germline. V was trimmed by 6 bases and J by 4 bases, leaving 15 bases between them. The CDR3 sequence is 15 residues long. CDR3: CASRPRSAVNEKLFF. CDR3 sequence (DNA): TGTGCCAGCAGGCCTAGGTCGGCCGTTAATGAAAAACTGTTTTTT.

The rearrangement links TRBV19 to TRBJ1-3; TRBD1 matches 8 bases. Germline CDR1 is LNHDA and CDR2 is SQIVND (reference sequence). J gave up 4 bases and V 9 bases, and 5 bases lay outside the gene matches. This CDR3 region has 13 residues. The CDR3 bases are TGTGCCAGCACAGGGGGATACGGAAACACCATATATTTT. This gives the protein CASTGGYGNTIYF.

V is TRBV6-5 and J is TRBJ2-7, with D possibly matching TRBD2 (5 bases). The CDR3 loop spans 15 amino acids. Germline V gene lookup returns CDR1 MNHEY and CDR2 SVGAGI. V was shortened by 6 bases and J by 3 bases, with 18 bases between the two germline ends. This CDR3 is CASSPGVRLVYEQYF. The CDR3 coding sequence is TGTGCCAGCAGCCCCGGGGTGAGATTAGTCTACGAGCAGTACTTC.

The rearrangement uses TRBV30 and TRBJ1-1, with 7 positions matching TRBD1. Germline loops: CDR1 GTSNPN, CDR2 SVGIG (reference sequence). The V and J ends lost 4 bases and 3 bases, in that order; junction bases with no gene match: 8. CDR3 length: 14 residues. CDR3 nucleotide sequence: TGTGCCTGGAACCAGGGGGTCGTGGACACTGAAGCTTTCTTT. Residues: CAWNQGVVDTEAFF.

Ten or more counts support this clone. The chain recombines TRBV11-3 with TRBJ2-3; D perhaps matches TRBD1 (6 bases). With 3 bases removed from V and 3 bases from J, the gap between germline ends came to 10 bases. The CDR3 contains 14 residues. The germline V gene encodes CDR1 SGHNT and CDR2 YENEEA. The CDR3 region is CASSFEGGTDTQYF. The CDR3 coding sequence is TGTGCCAGCAGCTTCGAAGGGGGAACAGATACGCAGTATTTT.

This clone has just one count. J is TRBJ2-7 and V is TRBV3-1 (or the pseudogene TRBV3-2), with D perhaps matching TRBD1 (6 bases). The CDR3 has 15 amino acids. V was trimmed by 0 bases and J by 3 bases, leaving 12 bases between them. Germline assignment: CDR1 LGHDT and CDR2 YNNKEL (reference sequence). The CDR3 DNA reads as TGTGCCAGCAGCCAAGAAGGAGGCAGGGGCTACGAGCAGTACTTC. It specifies CASSQEGGRGYEQYF.